This T cell receptor (beta chain) comes out of a study of shared clonotypes between healthy human individuals. This CDR3 region has 18 residues. Trimming cost V 3 bases and J 4 bases; bases outside gene matches: 15. Germline V CDR1 and CDR2: LGHNA, YNFKEQ. The data were produced by immunoSEQ multiplex PCR, yet TCRdb's version contains in-frame clones alone and is incomplete. The sample lists roughly 330,000 clones; about 74% were seen once. The gene calls are TRBV4-2 and TRBJ2-5; TRBD1 aligns across 9 bases. The sequence was obtained from a man younger than 40 in good health. Sequencing was performed on memory CD4+ T cells sorted from blood. Noted subset: CD45RA-negative fraction. CDR3 region: CASSQTQGGQGSGETQYF. The CDR3 DNA follows: TGTGCCAGCAGCCAGACTCAAGGGGGACAGGGAAGTGGAGAGACCCAGTACTTC.